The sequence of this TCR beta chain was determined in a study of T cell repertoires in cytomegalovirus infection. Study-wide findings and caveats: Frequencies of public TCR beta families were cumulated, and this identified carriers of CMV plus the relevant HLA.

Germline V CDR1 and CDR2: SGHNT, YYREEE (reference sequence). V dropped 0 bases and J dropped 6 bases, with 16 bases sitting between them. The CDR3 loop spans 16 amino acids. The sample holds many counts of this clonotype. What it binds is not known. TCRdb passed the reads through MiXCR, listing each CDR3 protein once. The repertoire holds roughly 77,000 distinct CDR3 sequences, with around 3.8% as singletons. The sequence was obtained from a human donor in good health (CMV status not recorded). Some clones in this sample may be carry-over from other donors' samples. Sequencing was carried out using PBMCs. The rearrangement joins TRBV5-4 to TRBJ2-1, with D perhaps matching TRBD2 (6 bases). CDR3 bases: TGTGCCAGCAGCTTGGCTAACCCCATGGGACTCAATGAGCAGTTCTTC. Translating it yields CASSLANPMGLNEQFF.